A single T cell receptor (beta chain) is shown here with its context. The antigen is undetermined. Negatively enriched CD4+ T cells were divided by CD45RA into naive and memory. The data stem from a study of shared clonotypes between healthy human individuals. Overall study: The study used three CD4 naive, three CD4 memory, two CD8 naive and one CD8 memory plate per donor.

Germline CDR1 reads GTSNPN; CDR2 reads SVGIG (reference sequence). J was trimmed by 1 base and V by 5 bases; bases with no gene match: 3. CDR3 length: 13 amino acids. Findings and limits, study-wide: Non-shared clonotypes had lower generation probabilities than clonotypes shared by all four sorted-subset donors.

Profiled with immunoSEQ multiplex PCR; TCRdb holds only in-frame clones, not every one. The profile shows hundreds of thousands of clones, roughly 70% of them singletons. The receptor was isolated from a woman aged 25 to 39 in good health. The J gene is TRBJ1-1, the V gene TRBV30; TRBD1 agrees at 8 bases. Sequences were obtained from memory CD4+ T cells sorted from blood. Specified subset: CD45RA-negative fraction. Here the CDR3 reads CAWVQGENTEAFF. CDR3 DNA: TGTGCCTGGGTACAGGGGGAGAACACTGAAGCTTTCTTT.